This T cell receptor (beta chain) was documented in a study of blood T cell repertoires in COVID-19. As originally analysed: Estimation of nucleated cell counts relied on the amplification of reference gene primers. Only in-frame clones appear in the TCRdb table, and some are missing; sequencing was by immunoSEQ multiplex PCR. V, J and clone size were drawn from that table, and D and trimming were deduced from the DNA. This table holds some 91,000 clones, 70% to 90% found once. The CDR3 sequence is 14 residues long. Looked up from germline, CDR1 is SGHNT and CDR2 is YYREEE (reference sequence). Trimming took 0 bases from V and 2 from J, leaving 5 bases between them.

The chain couples TRBV5-4 to TRBJ2-2, with D perhaps TRBD1 (5 bases). The sequenced material came from peripheral blood. The receptor's source is a human donor in a cohort sampled during active COVID-19. Written as DNA, the CDR3 is TGTGCCAGCAGCTTGGGGACAAACACCGGGGAGCTGTTTTTT. Protein product: CASSLGTNTGELFF.